One T cell receptor (beta chain) is described in this entry. The RNA input was roughly 0.45 to 1 ug, and it was reverse transcribed with random hexamers. From the immunoSEQ multiplex PCR reads, TCRdb called clonotypes with MiXCR, one entry per CDR3 protein. The sample shows about 76,000 distinct CDR3 sequences, about 94% of them seen only once. This record comes from a study of CD8 T cells in Susac syndrome. The source of this sequence is a human donor with Susac syndrome. Sequencing was done on a sample of CD8+ T cells from PBMCs.

CDR3 sequence reads: CASSGGDEQYF. CDR3 in DNA: TGTGCCAGCAGTGGGGGTGACGAGCAGTACTTC. The V and J genes are TRBV25-1 and TRBJ2-7, with unresolved D. This CDR3 region has 11 residues. Germline V lookup: CDR1 MGHDK, CDR2 SYGVNS. V shed 4 bases and J shed 5 bases, with 6 bases lying between them.